This T cell receptor beta chain originates from a study of blood T cell repertoires in COVID-19. Some clones are missing from TCRdb's copy, which holds only in-frame ones; the method was immunoSEQ multiplex PCR. The sample comprises 200,000 to 250,000 clones, about 86% of which are singletons, and about 4.6% rests with the top ten. J gave up 2 bases and V 5 bases, and 11 bases lay outside the gene matches. The CDR3 extends over 17 amino acids. The germline CDR1 and CDR2 sequences are SGHNT and YENEEA. The J gene is TRBJ2-3, the V gene TRBV11-3, with TRBD1 matching 9 bases. The origin of this receptor is a woman between 25 and 40 years old who had been exposed to COVID-19. Source material: PBMCs or T cells enriched from blood (not recorded which). The CDR3 sequence is CASSPRPGTGYTDTQYF. The CDR3 bases are TGTGCCAGCAGCCCCCGTCCCGGGACAGGGTACACAGATACGCAGTATTTT.